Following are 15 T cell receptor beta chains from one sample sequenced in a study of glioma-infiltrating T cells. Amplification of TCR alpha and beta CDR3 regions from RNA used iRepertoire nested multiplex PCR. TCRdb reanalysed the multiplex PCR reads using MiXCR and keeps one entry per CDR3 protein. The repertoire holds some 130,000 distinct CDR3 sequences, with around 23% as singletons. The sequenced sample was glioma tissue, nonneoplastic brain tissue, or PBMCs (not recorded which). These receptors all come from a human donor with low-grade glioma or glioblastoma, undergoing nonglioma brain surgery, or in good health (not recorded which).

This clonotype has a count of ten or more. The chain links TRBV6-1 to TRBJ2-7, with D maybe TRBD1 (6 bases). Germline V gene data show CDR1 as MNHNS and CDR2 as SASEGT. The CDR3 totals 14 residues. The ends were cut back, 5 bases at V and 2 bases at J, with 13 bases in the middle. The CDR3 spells CASSKDRGAYEQYV. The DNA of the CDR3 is TGTGCCAGCAGTAAGGACAGAGGGGCCTACGAGCAGTACGTC.

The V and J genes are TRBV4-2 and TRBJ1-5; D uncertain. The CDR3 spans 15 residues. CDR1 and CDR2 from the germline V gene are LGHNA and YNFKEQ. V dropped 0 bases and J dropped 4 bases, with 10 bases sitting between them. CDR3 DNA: TGTGCCAGCAGCCAAGATTACGCGGGTAATCAGCCCCAGCATTTT. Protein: CASSQDYAGNQPQHF.

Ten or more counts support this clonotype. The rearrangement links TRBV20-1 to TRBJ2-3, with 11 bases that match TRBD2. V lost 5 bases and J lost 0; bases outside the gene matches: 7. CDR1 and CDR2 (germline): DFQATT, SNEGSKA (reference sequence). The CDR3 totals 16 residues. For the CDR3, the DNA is TGCAGTGCTCAAGGACTAGCGGGCCTTAGCACAGATACGCAGTATTTT. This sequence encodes CSAQGLAGLSTDTQYF.

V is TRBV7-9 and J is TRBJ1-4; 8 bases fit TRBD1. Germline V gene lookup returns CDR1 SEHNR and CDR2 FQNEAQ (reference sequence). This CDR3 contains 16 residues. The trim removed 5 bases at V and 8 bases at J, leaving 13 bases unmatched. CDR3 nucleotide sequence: TGTGCCAGCAGCCAGCCGGGACAGGCCGGTGGAGAAAAACTGTTTTTT. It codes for CASSQPGQAGGEKLFF.

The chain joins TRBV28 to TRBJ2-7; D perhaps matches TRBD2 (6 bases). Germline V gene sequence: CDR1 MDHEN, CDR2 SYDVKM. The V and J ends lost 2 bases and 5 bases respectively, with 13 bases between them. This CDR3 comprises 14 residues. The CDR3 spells CASSLGGFVDEQYV. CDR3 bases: TGTGCCAGCAGTTTAGGGGGGTTCGTCGACGAGCAGTACGTC.

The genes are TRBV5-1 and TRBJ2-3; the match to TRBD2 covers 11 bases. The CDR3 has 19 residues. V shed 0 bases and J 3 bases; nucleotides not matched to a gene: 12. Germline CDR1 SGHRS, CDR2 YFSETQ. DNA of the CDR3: TGCGCCAGCAGCTTGGCCGTGGCTAGCGGGGGGCTTCGGACAGATACGCAGTATTTT. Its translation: CASSLAVASGGLRTDTQYF.

In DNA, the CDR3 is TGTGCCAGCAGTGAATGGCGGGGGGCAGGTGAAGCTTTCTTT. The encoded protein is CASSEWRGAGEAFF. The chain joins TRBV6-1 to TRBJ1-1; D is perhaps TRBD1 (6 bases). In germline, CDR1 is MNHNS, CDR2 SASEGT. The CDR3 loop spans 14 amino acids. Trimming shortened V by 2 bases and J by 7 bases, and 14 bases separated the two germline ends.

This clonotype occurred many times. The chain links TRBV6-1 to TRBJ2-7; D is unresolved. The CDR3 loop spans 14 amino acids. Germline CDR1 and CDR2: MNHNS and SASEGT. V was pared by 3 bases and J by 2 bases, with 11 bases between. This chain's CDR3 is CASSDRNPPYEQYV. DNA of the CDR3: TGTGCCAGCAGTGACAGAAACCCACCCTACGAGCAGTACGTC.

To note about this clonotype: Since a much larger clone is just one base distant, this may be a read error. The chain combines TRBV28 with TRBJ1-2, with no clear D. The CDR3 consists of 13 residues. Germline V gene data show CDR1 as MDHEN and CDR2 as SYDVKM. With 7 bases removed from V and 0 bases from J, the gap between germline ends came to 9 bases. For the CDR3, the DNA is TGTGCCAGCAAAGCCGGAGCTAACTATGGCTACACCTTC. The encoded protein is CASKAGANYGYTF.

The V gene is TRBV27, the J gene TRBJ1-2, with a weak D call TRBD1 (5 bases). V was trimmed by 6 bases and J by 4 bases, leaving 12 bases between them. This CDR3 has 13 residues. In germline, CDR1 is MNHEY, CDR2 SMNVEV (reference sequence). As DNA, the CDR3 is TGTGCCAGCAGGAAACAGGACCTCTATGGCTACACCTTC. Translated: CASRKQDLYGYTF.

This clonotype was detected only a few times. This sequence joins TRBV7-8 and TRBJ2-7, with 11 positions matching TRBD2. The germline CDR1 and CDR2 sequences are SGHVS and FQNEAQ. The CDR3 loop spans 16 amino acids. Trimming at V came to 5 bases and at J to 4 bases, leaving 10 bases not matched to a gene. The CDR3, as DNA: TGTGCCAGCAGCCGATCGATAGCGGGGGGGATTTACGAGCAGTACGTC. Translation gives CASSRSIAGGIYEQYV.

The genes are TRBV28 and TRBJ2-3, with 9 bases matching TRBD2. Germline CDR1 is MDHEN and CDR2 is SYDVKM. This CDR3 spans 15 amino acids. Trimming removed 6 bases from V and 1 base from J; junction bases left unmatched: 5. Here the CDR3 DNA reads TGTGCCAGCAGCCGTATAGCGGGGGGCACAGATACGCAGTATTTT. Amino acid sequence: CASSRIAGGTDTQYF.

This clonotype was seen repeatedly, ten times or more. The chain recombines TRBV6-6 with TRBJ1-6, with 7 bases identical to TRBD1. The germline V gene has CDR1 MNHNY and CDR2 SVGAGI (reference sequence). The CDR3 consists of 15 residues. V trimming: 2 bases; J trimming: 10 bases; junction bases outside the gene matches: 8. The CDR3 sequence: CASSYTTGERSPLHF. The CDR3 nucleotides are TGTGCCAGCAGTTACACAACAGGGGAAAGGTCACCCCTCCACTTT.

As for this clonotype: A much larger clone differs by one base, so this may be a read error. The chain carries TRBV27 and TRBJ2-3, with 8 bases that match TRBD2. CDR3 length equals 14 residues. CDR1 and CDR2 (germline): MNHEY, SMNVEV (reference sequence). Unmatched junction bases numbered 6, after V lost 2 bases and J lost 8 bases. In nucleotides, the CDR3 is TGTGCCAGCAGTTTAACGACTCGGGGGGGTACGCAGTATTTT. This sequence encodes CASSLTTRGGTQYF.

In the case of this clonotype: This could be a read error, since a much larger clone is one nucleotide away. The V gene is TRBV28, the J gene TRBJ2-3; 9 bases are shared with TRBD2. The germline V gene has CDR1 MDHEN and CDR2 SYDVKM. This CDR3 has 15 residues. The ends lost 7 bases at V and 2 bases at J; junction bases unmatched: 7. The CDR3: CASIIAGVNTDTQYF. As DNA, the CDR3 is TGTGCCAGCATTATAGCGGGGGTAAACACAGATACGCAGTATTTT. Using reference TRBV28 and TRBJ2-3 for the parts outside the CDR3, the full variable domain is DVKVTQSSRYLVKRTGEKVFLECVQDMDHENMFWYRQDPGLGLRLIYFSYDVKMKEKGDIPEGYSVSREKKERFSLILESASTNQTSMYLCASIIAGVNTDTQYFGPGTRLTVL.